There are a few counts of the clone carrying this TCR beta chain. What it binds is not known. These data are taken from a study of response to subunit inactivated influenza vaccine. Findings and caveats of the study: New T cells are recruited in small numbers by each seasonal influenza vaccination, according to the authors' suggestion.

The CDR3 is 18 amino acids. Losses at the gene ends were 0 bases for V and 5 bases for J; bases not matched to a gene: 12. Germline assignment: CDR1 LGHNA and CDR2 YSLEER. TCRdb fed the RT-PCR reads into MiXCR, producing one record per CDR3 protein. The sample shows around 790,000 distinct CDR3 sequences, 21% of them seen only once. The source material was PBMCs from blood, sampled about 5 days after vaccination. The source of this sequence is a man in his fifties who received an inactivated influenza vaccine. The V call is TRBV4-3, the J call TRBJ1-4; 7 bases fit TRBD1. The CDR3 here is CASSQDKASGGQNEKLFF. CDR3 bases: TGCGCCAGCAGCCAAGATAAGGCTTCAGGGGGACAGAATGAAAAACTGTTTTTT.